The 24 T cell receptor beta chains below all came from one sample that was sequenced in a study of chemoradiotherapy in HPV16-positive cancers. The data were produced by immunoSEQ multiplex PCR, yet TCRdb's version contains in-frame clones alone and is incomplete. The sample consists of 12,000 or so clones, around 85% of them appearing once. This material was acquired from a patient who underwent chemoradiotherapy. The receptors here all came from a human donor with HPV-associated anogenital cancer.

This clone showed up just once. The V gene is TRBV29-1, the J gene TRBJ2-1, with TRBD1 matching over 8 bases. The trim removed 8 bases at V and 1 base at J, leaving 4 bases unmatched. Germline loops: CDR1 SQVTM, CDR2 ANQGSEA. The CDR3 covers 13 residues. CDR3 sequence: CSLGQGSYNEQFF. CDR3 sequence (DNA): TGCAGCCTAGGACAGGGTTCCTACAATGAGCAGTTCTTC.

This sequence joins TRBV5-4 and TRBJ1-1; D gene ambiguous. The V end was cut by 5 bases, the J end by 1 base, with 12 bases between. Germline CDR1 and CDR2: SGHNT and YYREEE (reference sequence). The CDR3 runs to 14 residues. CDR3 bases: TGTGCCAGCAGTTTTAGCAAGGGGAACACTGAAGCTTTCTTT. Residues: CASSFSKGNTEAFF.

The genes are TRBV6-4 and TRBJ1-1, with D possibly TRBD1 on 5 matching bases. This CDR3 spans 15 amino acids. The ends were cut back, 5 bases at V and 5 bases at J, with 18 bases in the middle. Germline CDR1 MRHNA, CDR2 SNTAGT. CDR3 DNA sequence: TGTGCCAGCAGTCTTGACCCAGGGTCGGGTACTGAAGCTTTCTTT. Residues: CASSLDPGSGTEAFF.

The V gene is TRBV10-2, the J gene TRBJ2-2, with D possibly matching TRBD2 (6 bases). This CDR3 has 14 residues. Looked up from germline, CDR1 is WSHSY and CDR2 is SAAADI. Trimming took 6 bases from V and 0 from J, leaving 8 bases between them. The CDR3 DNA reads TGCGCCAGCAGGGGACTTCCGAACACCGGGGAGCTGTTTTTT. Its translation is CASRGLPNTGELFF.

The J gene is TRBJ1-2, the V gene TRBV29-1; D might be TRBD1 (6 bases). Germline V lookup: CDR1 SQVTM, CDR2 ANQGSEA. The CDR3 runs 13 residues. The V gene lost 3 bases and the J gene lost 7 bases, with 15 bases spanning the gap. The DNA for the CDR3 is TGCAGCGTTGAGGTCGGGGGGGCTGCTGGCTACACCTTC. Translation: CSVEVGGAAGYTF.

This chain uses TRBV18 with TRBJ1-4, with TRBD1 matching over 9 bases. Germline CDR1 is KGHSH and CDR2 is LQKENI. This CDR3 comprises 14 residues. J gave up 4 bases and V 4 bases, and 1 base lay outside the gene matches. The CDR3 sequence: CASSRTGDNEKLFF. DNA for the CDR3: TGTGCCAGCTCACGGACAGGGGATAATGAAAAACTGTTTTTT.

This chain joins TRBV9 and TRBJ1-3; D gene uncertain. V dropped 0 bases and J dropped 0 bases, with 4 bases sitting between them. CDR1 SGDLS and CDR2 YYNGEE come from the germline V gene. CDR3 length equals 14 residues. CDR3 nucleotide sequence: TGTGCCAGCAGCGTAGCGAGCTCTGGAAACACCATATATTTT. It codes for CASSVASSGNTIYF. The entire variable domain, with the rest obtained from reference TRBV9 and TRBJ1-3, is as follows: DSGVTQTPKHLITATGQRVTLRCSPRSGDLSVYWYQQSLDQGLQFLIQYYNGEERAKGNILERFSAQQFPDLHSELNLSSLELGDSALYFCASSVASSGNTIYFGEGSWLTVV.

This clone was recorded once. The chain is built from TRBV5-1 and TRBJ1-1; the D is unclear. V lost 2 bases, J lost 5 bases, and 16 bases lay in between. Per germline, CDR1 SGHRS and CDR2 YFSETQ. CDR3 length: 15 residues. CDR3 protein: CASSFGGEGGTEAFF. CDR3 coding DNA: TGCGCCAGCAGCTTTGGAGGAGAAGGCGGTACTGAAGCTTTCTTT.

The chain has TRBV28 and TRBJ2-1; D gene unclear. Germline CDR1 reads MDHEN; CDR2 reads SYDVKM. CDR3 length: 12 residues. Trimming stripped 6 bases from V and 6 bases from J, with 9 bases between. The CDR3 here is CASSPDSNEQFF. CDR3 nucleotides: TGTGCCAGCAGCCCAGACTCCAATGAGCAGTTCTTC.

V usage is TRBV5-6 and J usage is TRBJ2-3; perhaps D is TRBD1 or TRBD2 (6 bases each). Germline CDR1 reads SGHDT; CDR2 reads YYEEEE. This CDR3 is 14 amino acids long. The V end was cut by 0 bases, the J end by 4 bases, with 9 bases between. The CDR3 here is CASSLARGADTQYF. For the CDR3, the DNA is TGTGCCAGCAGCTTGGCAAGGGGGGCAGATACGCAGTATTTT.

The rearrangement joins TRBV19 to TRBJ1-5, with D unresolved. The CDR3 is 14 residues long. Per the germline V gene, CDR1 is LNHDA and CDR2 is SQIVND (reference sequence). V lost 2 bases, J lost 5 bases, and 10 bases lay in between. As DNA, the CDR3 is TGTGCCAGTAGTATAAGGGAAAGGGATCAGCCCCAGCATTTT. As protein: CASSIRERDQPQHF.

This clone has a single count. V is TRBV5-6 and J is TRBJ2-4; TRBD1 aligns across 7 bases. The V gene end was trimmed by 1 base and the J gene end by 4 bases; junction bases not matched to a gene: 11. From germline, CDR1 is SGHDT and CDR2 YYEEEE. This CDR3 has 17 amino acids. CDR3 in amino acids: CASSLLGRGQGKNIQYF. CDR3 DNA: TGTGCCAGCAGCTTGTTGGGTAGGGGGCAGGGAAAAAACATTCAGTACTTC.

The chain couples TRBV2 to TRBJ2-5; 9 bases line up with TRBD2. J lost 0 bases, V lost 4 bases, and 3 bases had no gene match. CDR1 is SNHLY and CDR2 is FYNNEI in the germline V gene. This CDR3 has 15 residues. CDR3 sequence reads: CASSGPSGDQETQYF. The CDR3 DNA sequence: TGTGCCAGCAGTGGGCCTAGCGGGGACCAAGAGACCCAGTACTTC.

This chain joins TRBV25-1 and TRBJ2-7; TRBD1 agrees at 8 bases. Germline-derived CDR1 and CDR2 are MGHDK and SYGVNS. There are 13 residues in the CDR3. V shed 6 bases and J 3 bases; nucleotides not matched to a gene: 4. CDR3 coding DNA: TGTGCCAGCAGGGGGACAGGAATCTACGAGCAGTACTTC. It translates to CASRGTGIYEQYF.

The V and J genes are TRBV19 and TRBJ1-4, with 9 bases aligning to TRBD1. The length of the CDR3 is 15 residues. Germline V gene data show CDR1 as LNHDA and CDR2 as SQIVND (reference sequence). V gave up 5 bases and J gave up 8 bases; unmatched junction bases: 9. CDR3 nucleotides: TGTGCCAGTAGTCCGACAGGGACAGGGTCAGAAAAACTGTTTTTT. Residues: CASSPTGTGSEKLFF.

The V call is TRBV11-2, the J call TRBJ1-1; a weak D match, TRBD1 (6 bases). The CDR3 contains 18 residues. Germline CDR1 is SGHAT and CDR2 is FQNNGV. V was pared by 4 bases and J by 0 bases, with 21 bases between. The CDR3 coding sequence is TGTGCCAGCAGCTCGGTCAGGTGGACAGAGTTTTTGAACACTGAAGCTTTCTTT. Translation gives CASSSVRWTEFLNTEAFF.

This clone showed up just a few times. The chain combines TRBV11-2 with TRBJ1-2; 10 bases are a match to TRBD1. This CDR3 spans 14 amino acids. Germline V gene sequence: CDR1 SGHAT, CDR2 FQNNGV. The V gene end was trimmed by 8 bases and the J gene end by 8 bases; junction bases not matched to a gene: 11. CDR3 in DNA: TGTGCCAGCGGAAACATGGGACAGGGGAGAGGCTACACCTTC. As protein: CASGNMGQGRGYTF.

This chain links TRBV15 with TRBJ2-5; 8 nucleotides match TRBD2. The CDR3 totals 16 residues. The J segment lost 3 bases and the V segment lost 2 bases, leaving 8 bases of the junction unmatched. The germline CDR1 and CDR2 sequences are LNHNV and YYDKDF (reference sequence). The CDR3 coding sequence is TGTGCCACCAGCAGATCTCCTAGGACTAGCAAAGAGACCCAGTACTTC. Translation: CATSRSPRTSKETQYF.

The genes are TRBV6-6 and TRBJ2-3, with 8 bases matching TRBD1. The V and J ends lost 6 bases and 1 base, in that order; junction bases with no gene match: 9. The length of the CDR3 is 16 residues. Germline V gene sequence: CDR1 MNHNY, CDR2 SVGAGI (reference sequence). The CDR3 sequence: CASRGTGDVRTDTQYF. The CDR3 DNA follows: TGTGCCAGCAGGGGGACAGGAGACGTTCGCACAGATACGCAGTATTTT.

The chain uses TRBV5-4 and TRBJ2-5; 7 nucleotides line up with TRBD2. Germline trimming cut 4 bases from V and 4 bases from J; bases unmatched to any gene: 4. Germline V CDR1 and CDR2: SGHNT, YYREEE (reference sequence). The CDR3 is made up of 13 amino acids. CDR3 coding DNA: TGTGCCAGCAGCCCTCCGGGGGGAGAGACCCAGTACTTC. It encodes CASSPPGGETQYF.

DNA of the CDR3: TGTGCCAGCAGCGTAGAGAGTCAGGGCTTCCATGGCTACACCTTC. Its translation is CASSVESQGFHGYTF. V gene TRBV9 combines with J gene TRBJ1-2; a possible D gene is TRBD1 (5 bases). The CDR3 contains 15 residues. Trimming shortened V by 0 bases and J by 6 bases, and 15 bases separated the two germline ends. From germline, CDR1 is SGDLS and CDR2 YYNGEE.

The sample holds a few counts of this clone. The chain couples TRBV4-1 to TRBJ2-2; the match to TRBD2 covers 12 bases. The V and J ends lost 6 bases and 5 bases, in that order; junction bases with no gene match: 10. There are 17 residues in the CDR3. The germline CDR1 and CDR2 sequences are MGHRA and YSYEKL. Here the CDR3 reads CASRPLAGGPDTGELFF. CDR3 coding DNA: TGCGCCAGCAGACCTCTAGCGGGGGGGCCAGATACCGGGGAGCTGTTTTTT.

The chain couples TRBV5-1 to TRBJ2-3, with D maybe TRBD2 (7 bases). CDR3 length: 15 residues. In germline, CDR1 is SGHRS, CDR2 YFSETQ. The V and J ends lost 5 bases and 4 bases respectively, with 17 bases between them. The CDR3 reads CASRDLGGGADTQYF. CDR3 sequence (DNA): TGCGCCAGCAGGGACCTGGGGGGGGGCGCAGATACGCAGTATTTT.

This clone appeared a few times. The chain employs TRBV5-1 and TRBJ2-5; maybe TRBD1 (5 bases). In germline, CDR1 is SGHRS, CDR2 YFSETQ. The CDR3 has 14 residues. V lost 1 base and J lost 5, with 12 bases in between. CDR3 protein: CASSLWGPGETQYF. The CDR3 DNA reads TGCGCCAGCAGCTTGTGGGGCCCTGGGGAGACCCAGTACTTC.